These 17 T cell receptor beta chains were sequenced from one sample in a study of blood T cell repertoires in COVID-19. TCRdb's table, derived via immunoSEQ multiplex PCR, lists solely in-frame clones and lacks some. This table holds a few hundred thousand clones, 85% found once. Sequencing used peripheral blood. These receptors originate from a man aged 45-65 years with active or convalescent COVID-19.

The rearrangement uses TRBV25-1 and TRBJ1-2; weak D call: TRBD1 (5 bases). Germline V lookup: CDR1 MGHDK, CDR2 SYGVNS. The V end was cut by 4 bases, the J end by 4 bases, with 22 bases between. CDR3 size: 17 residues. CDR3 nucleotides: TGTGCCAGCAGTGTTGGCTTTGCGGGGACGCGATTCTATGGCTACACCTTC. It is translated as CASSVGFAGTRFYGYTF.

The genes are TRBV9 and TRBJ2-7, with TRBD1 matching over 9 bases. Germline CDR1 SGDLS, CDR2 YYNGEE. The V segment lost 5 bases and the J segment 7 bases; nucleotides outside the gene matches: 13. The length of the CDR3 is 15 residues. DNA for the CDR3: TGTGCCAGCAGGATCGTACAGGGGGCGAGGGGTGAGCAGTACTTC. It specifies CASRIVQGARGEQYF.

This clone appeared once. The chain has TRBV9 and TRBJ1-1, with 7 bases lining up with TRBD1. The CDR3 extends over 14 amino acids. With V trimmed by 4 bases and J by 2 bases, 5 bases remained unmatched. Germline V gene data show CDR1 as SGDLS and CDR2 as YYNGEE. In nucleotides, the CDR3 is TGTGCCAGCAGCTACGACAGGGTTAACACTGAAGCTTTCTTT. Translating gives CASSYDRVNTEAFF.

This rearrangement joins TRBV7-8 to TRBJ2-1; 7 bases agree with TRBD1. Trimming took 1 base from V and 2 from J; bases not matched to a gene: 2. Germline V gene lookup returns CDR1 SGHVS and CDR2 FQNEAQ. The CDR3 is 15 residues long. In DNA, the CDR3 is TGTGCCAGCAGCTTAGAGGGGGCCCCCTACAATGAGCAGTTCTTC. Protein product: CASSLEGAPYNEQFF.

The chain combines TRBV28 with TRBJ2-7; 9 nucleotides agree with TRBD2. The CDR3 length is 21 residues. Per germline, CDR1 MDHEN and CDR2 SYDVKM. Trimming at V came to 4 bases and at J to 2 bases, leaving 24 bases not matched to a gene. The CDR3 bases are TGTGCCAGCAGTTCGGTCCGATCCCCGTTCGTCGGGCGGGAGGGGCCCTACGAGCAGTACTTC. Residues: CASSSVRSPFVGREGPYEQYF.

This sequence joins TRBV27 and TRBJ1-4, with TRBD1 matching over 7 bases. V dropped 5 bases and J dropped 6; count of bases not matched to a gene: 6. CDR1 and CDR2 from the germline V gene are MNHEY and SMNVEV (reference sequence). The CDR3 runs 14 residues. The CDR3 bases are TGTGCCAGCAGTACCAGGGGGTTCGATGAAAAACTGTTTTTT. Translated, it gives CASSTRGFDEKLFF.

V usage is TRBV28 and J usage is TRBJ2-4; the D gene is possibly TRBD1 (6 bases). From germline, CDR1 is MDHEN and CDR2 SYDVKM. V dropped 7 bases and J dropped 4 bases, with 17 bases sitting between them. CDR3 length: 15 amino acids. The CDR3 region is CASTNLQGWKNIQYF. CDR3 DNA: TGTGCCAGCACTAATCTACAGGGATGGAAAAACATTCAGTACTTC.

The CDR3 here is CASTETSGRAREQYF. CDR3 coding DNA: TGTGCCAGCACCGAGACTAGCGGGAGAGCTAGAGAGCAGTACTTC. The genes are TRBV27 and TRBJ2-7, with 12 nucleotides matching TRBD2. The trim removed 7 bases at V and 7 bases at J, leaving 11 bases unmatched. The CDR3 length is 15 residues. From germline, CDR1 is MNHEY and CDR2 SMNVEV (reference sequence).

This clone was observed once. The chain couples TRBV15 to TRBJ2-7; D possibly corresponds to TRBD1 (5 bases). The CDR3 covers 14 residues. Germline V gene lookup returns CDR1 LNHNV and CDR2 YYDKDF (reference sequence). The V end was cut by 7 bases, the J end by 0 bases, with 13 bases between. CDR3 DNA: TGTGCCACCAAGCCCGGACACAGCTCCTACGAGCAGTACTTC. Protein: CATKPGHSSYEQYF.

CDR3 region: CASSPGDDGTPRQPQHF. The CDR3 bases are TGTGCCAGCAGCCCAGGGGATGATGGGACACCCCGTCAGCCCCAGCATTTT. The chain has TRBV9 and TRBJ1-5; possible D gene TRBD1, 6 bases. Trimming left V 4 bases short and J 6 bases short, with 23 bases between. This CDR3 is 17 amino acids long. Per germline, CDR1 SGDLS and CDR2 YYNGEE.

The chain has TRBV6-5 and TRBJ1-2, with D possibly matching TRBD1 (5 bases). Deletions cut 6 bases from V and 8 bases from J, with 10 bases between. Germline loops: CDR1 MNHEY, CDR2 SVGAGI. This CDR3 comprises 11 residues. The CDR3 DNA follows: TGTGCCAGCAGCCCAGGGTTGGGCTACACCTTC. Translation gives CASSPGLGYTF.

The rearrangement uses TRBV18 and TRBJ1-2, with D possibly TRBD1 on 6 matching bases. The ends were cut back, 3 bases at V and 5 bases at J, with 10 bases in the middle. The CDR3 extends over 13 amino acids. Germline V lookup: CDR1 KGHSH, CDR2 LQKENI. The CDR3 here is CASSPGAQYGYTF. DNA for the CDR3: TGTGCCAGCTCACCGGGGGCACAATATGGCTACACCTTC.

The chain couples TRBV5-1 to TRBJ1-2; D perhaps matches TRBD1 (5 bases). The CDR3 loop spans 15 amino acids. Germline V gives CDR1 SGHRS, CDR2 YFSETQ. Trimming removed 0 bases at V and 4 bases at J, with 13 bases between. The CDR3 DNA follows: TGCGCCAGCAGCTTGGGCCCCCAGGGCAGCTATGGCTACACCTTC. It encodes CASSLGPQGSYGYTF.

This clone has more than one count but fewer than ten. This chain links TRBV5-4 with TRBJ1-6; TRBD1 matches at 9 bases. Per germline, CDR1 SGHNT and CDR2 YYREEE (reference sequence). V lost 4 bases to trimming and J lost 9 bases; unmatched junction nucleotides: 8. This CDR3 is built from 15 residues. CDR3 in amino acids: CASSRDRVLGSPLHF. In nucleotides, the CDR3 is TGTGCCAGCAGCCGGGACAGGGTGTTGGGTTCACCCCTCCACTTT.

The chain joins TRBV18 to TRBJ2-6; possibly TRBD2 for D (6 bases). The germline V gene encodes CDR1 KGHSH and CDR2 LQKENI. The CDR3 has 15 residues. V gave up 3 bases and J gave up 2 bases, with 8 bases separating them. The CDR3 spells CASSPGGPGANVLTF. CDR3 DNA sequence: TGTGCCAGCTCACCCGGGGGACCTGGGGCCAACGTCCTGACTTTC.

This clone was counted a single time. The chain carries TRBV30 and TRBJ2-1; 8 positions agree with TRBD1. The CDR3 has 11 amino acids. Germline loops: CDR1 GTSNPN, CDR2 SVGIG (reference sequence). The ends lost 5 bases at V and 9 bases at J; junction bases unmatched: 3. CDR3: CAWGQGSEQFF. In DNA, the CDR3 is TGTGCCTGGGGACAGGGAAGTGAGCAGTTCTTC.

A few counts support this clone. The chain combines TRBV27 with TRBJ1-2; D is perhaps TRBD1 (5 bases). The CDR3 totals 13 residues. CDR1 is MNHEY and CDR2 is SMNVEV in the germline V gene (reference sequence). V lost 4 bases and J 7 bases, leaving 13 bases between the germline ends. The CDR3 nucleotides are TGTGCCAGCAGTTACCAGGGAGGCGGTGGCTACACCTTC. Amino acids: CASSYQGGGGYTF.